This is a list of T cell receptor beta chains from one sample in a study of cytomegalovirus exposure and HLA in healthy donors. Sequencing used immunoSEQ multiplex PCR; TCRdb keeps in-frame clones, though not all of them. The sample lists over 150,000 clones; roughly 90% were seen once. Input material: PBMCs. These TCRs come from a man aged 18-30 years in good health and CMV-seropositive. Both conserved end residues are part of each CDR3. The order of the fields is J gene, clone size, D gene, V gene, CDR3 protein, CDR3 DNA. D genes are given only for firm matches. The size of a clone is reported for some rows only, either as once, few or many, or as a class for expanded clones.

>TRBJ1-6|NA|TRBD1|TRBV6-6
CASSSATGINSPLHF
TGTGCCAGCAGTTCAGCGACAGGGATTAATTCACCCCTCCACTTT
>TRBJ2-1|NA|TRBD2|TRBV19
CASSARLAGPSYNEQFF
TGTGCCAGTAGTGCCCGACTAGCGGGCCCTTCCTACAATGAGCAGTTCTTC
>TRBJ2-7|NA|NA|TRBV4-3
CASSQEGRGRDEQYF
TGCGCCAGCAGCCAAGAGGGCAGGGGAAGGGACGAGCAGTACTTC
>TRBJ2-3|NA|TRBD2|TRBV10-3
CAISDRGSGRAGRTDTQYF
TGTGCCATCAGTGACAGGGGTAGCGGGAGGGCCGGGAGGACAGATACGCAGTATTTT
>TRBJ2-1|NA|TRBD2|TRBV4-1
CASSQEVRGAGVQFF
TGCGCCAGCAGCCAAGAGGTCAGAGGAGCGGGAGTGCAGTTCTTC
>TRBJ2-1|NA|NA|TRBV7-2
CASSSDGGPYNEQFF
TGTGCCAGCAGCTCCGACGGGGGGCCCTACAATGAGCAGTTCTTC
>TRBJ2-7|NA|NA|TRBV7-8
CASIHRRGSYEQYF
TGTGCCAGCATACACCGGAGGGGTTCCTACGAGCAGTACTTC
>TRBJ2-7|NA|TRBD2|TRBV6-5
CASSKGTSGDYEQYF
TGTGCCAGCAGCAAAGGGACTAGCGGGGACTACGAGCAGTACTTC
>TRBJ2-5|NA|TRBD2|TRBV7-9
CASSPGLAEPEETQYF
TGTGCCAGCAGCCCCGGACTAGCGGAACCTGAAGAGACCCAGTACTTC
>TRBJ2-7|NA|TRBD2|TRBV5-4
CASSRSSGMYEQYF
TGTGCCAGCAGCCGTTCTAGCGGGATGTACGAGCAGTACTTC
>TRBJ2-2|NA|TRBD1|TRBV11-2
CASSGQGGTGELFF
TGTGCCAGCTCCGGACAGGGAGGCACCGGGGAGCTGTTTTTT
>TRBJ2-7|NA|TRBD2|TRBV7-2
CASSPRGRAGGPGEQYF
TGTGCCAGCAGCCCCCGGGGGCGAGCGGGGGGGCCCGGAGAGCAGTACTTC
>TRBJ2-7|NA|NA|TRBV9
CASSVVAESSYEQYF
TGTGCCAGCAGCGTAGTGGCAGAAAGTTCCTACGAGCAGTACTTC
>TRBJ2-1|NA|NA|TRBV7-6
CASSSVARVAYNEQFF
TGTGCCAGCAGCTCCGTAGCGCGGGTTGCCTACAATGAGCAGTTCTTC
>TRBJ2-1|NA|NA|TRBV6-5
CASRRPGVLYNEQFF
TGTGCCAGCAGACGCCCGGGAGTCCTCTACAATGAGCAGTTCTTC
>TRBJ2-7|once|TRBD1|TRBV7-7
CASSLRQGATYEQYF
TGTGCCAGCAGCTTACGACAGGGGGCAACGTACGAGCAGTACTTC
>TRBJ2-1|NA|TRBD2|TRBV2
CASSVTRGRSHNEQFF
TGTGCCAGCAGTGTGACGCGCGGGAGAAGCCACAATGAGCAGTTCTTC
>TRBJ2-7|NA|TRBD2|TRBV2
CASSMPGLAGVQYF
TGTGCCAGCAGTATGCCGGGACTAGCGGGAGTGCAGTACTTC
>TRBJ2-7|NA|TRBD1|TRBV18
CASSPPGQGPYEQYF
TGTGCCAGCTCACCACCGGGACAGGGGCCCTACGAGCAGTACTTC
>TRBJ1-2|NA|TRBD1|TRBV29-1
CSVAENRGINYGYTF
TGCAGCGTTGCCGAAAACAGGGGAATTAACTATGGCTACACCTTC
>TRBJ2-2|NA|TRBD1|TRBV19
CASCKTGAGTGELFF
TGTGCCAGTTGTAAGACAGGGGCGGGCACCGGGGAGCTGTTTTTT
>TRBJ2-7|NA|NA|TRBV18
CASSPPGSTYEQYF
TGTGCCAGCTCACCACCGGGCAGTACCTACGAGCAGTACTTC
>TRBJ2-7|NA|TRBD1|TRBV7-9
CASSGQVGYEEQYF
TGTGCCAGCAGCGGACAGGTGGGCTACGAGGAGCAGTACTTC
>TRBJ2-1|few|NA|TRBV7-3
CASSLNAAGTYNEQFF
TGTGCCAGCAGCTTAAACGCAGCCGGGACCTACAATGAGCAGTTCTTC
>TRBJ2-7|NA|NA|TRBV6-1
CASSDWRWAGDYEQYF
TGTGCCAGCAGTGATTGGAGGTGGGCAGGGGATTACGAGCAGTACTTC
>TRBJ2-1|NA|TRBD2|TRBV5-4
CASSVLTSGRHNEQFF
TGTGCCAGCAGCGTCTTAACTAGCGGGAGACACAATGAGCAGTTCTTC
>TRBJ2-3|NA|TRBD2|TRBV27
CASSQYSAGGLGDTQYF
TGTGCCAGCAGTCAATACTCAGCGGGGGGGCTGGGAGATACGCAGTATTTT
>TRBJ2-7|few|TRBD1|TRBV2
CASRAGTGVSYEQYF
TGTGCCAGCAGAGCCGGGACAGGGGTCTCCTACGAGCAGTACTTC
>TRBJ2-7|few|NA|TRBV7-2
CASSLGGLSSYEQYF
TGTGCCAGCAGCTTAGGCGGGCTAAGCTCCTACGAGCAGTACTTC
>TRBJ1-4|NA|TRBD1|TRBV6-5
CASKTGAREKLFF
TGTGCCAGCAAGACAGGGGCCAGGGAAAAACTGTTTTTT
>TRBJ2-7|NA|NA|TRBV6-5
CASSDRRGTYEQYF
TGTGCCAGCAGTGACCGACGGGGAACCTACGAGCAGTACTTC
>TRBJ1-1|NA|NA|TRBV7-6
CASSLGQAMNTEAFF
TGTGCCAGCAGCTTAGGGCAGGCTATGAACACTGAAGCTTTCTTT
>TRBJ2-7|once|NA|TRBV7-6
CASSLEGDTRF
TGTGCCAGCAGCTTAGAGGGGGACACCCGATTC
>TRBJ2-3|NA|NA|TRBV5-1
CASRRGTSTDTQYF
TGCGCCAGCCGTCGGGGGACTAGCACAGATACGCAGTATTTT
>TRBJ2-1|NA|NA|TRBV7-2
CASRRAGSSYNEQFF
TGTGCCAGCAGGCGAGCCGGGAGCTCCTACAATGAGCAGTTCTTC
>TRBJ1-1|NA|NA|TRBV11-2
CASSLDGRAWAFF
TGTGCCAGCAGCTTAGATGGCAGGGCATGGGCTTTCTTT
>TRBJ2-2|NA|TRBD2|TRBV7-2
CASSLGGGAGTGELFF
TGTGCCAGCAGCTTAGGGGGAGGGGCGGGCACCGGGGAGCTGTTTTTT
>TRBJ1-5|NA|NA|TRBV2
CASSEKGASNQPQHF
TGTGCCAGCAGTGAAAAAGGGGCAAGCAATCAGCCCCAGCATTTT
>TRBJ1-5|NA|NA|TRBV7-8
CASSLGAAGQPQHF
TGTGCCAGCAGCTTAGGGGCAGCGGGACAGCCCCAGCATTTT
>TRBJ2-2|few|NA|TRBV2
CASGYQTGNTGELFF
TGTGCCAGCGGTTATCAGACAGGGAACACCGGGGAGCTGTTTTTT
>TRBJ1-1|NA|NA|TRBV6-5
CASSTYEEAFF
TGTGCCAGCAGCACCTACGAAGAAGCTTTCTTT
>TRBJ1-1|NA|NA|TRBV6-6
CASSHRVSTEAFF
TGTGCCAGCAGTCACAGAGTAAGCACTGAAGCTTTCTTT
>TRBJ2-1|NA|TRBD2|TRBV15
CATRERDAYNEQFF
TGTGCCACCAGAGAGCGGGACGCTTACAATGAGCAGTTCTTC
>TRBJ2-2|NA|TRBD1|TRBV6-4
CASRAGQARKNRRSGELFF
TGTGCCAGCAGGGCGGGACAGGCCCGAAAGAATCGGAGGTCCGGGGAGCTGTTTTTT
>TRBJ1-3|NA|NA|TRBV7-9
CASSLVAVSGNTIYF
TGTGCCAGCAGCTTAGTGGCAGTCTCTGGAAACACCATATATTTT
>TRBJ2-3|NA|TRBD2|TRBV6-4
CASSDSGSTDTQYF
TGTGCCAGCAGTGATAGCGGGAGCACAGATACGCAGTATTTT